One sample yielded the 8 T cell receptor beta chains listed below, sequenced in a study of blood T cell repertoires in COVID-19 (dated by TCRdb to 2018 to 2020). Libraries were prepared through the immunoSEQ multiplex PCR assay. Imported from immuneACCESS, the table was reduced by TCRdb to in-frame sequences with V and J called. These copies leave out some clones; in studies compared against another copy, an unresolved V gene accounts for under half, and the cause of the remainder is not known. The sample table holds 130,000 to 150,000 clones, of which 65% to 80% were seen once. Less than 2% of the sample lies in the top ten. The sample taken for sequencing was peripheral blood. Source of these receptors: a woman aged 55-75 years with acute or convalescent COVID-19.

The chain uses TRBV18 and TRBJ2-1, with 10 nucleotides matching TRBD2. Germline loops: CDR1 KGHSH, CDR2 LQKENI. The CDR3 covers 16 residues. V was clipped by 3 bases and J by 2 bases; unmatched bases: 4. In DNA form, the CDR3 reads TGTGCCAGCTCACCGACAGGACTAGCGGCCTACAATGAGCAGTTCTTC. It is translated as CASSPTGLAAYNEQFF.

The rearrangement uses TRBV6-5 and TRBJ1-5; TRBD1 matches 7 bases. This CDR3 region has 14 residues. Germline CDR1 and CDR2: MNHEY and SVGAGI. J lost 5 bases, V lost 6 bases, and 7 bases had no gene match. CDR3 residues: CASSKTGRDQPQHF. CDR3 coding DNA: TGTGCCAGCAGCAAGACAGGGAGAGATCAGCCCCAGCATTTT.

The chain uses TRBV7-2 and TRBJ2-1; TRBD2 matches 7 bases. The V gene end was trimmed by 4 bases and the J gene end by 4 bases; junction bases not matched to a gene: 10. Germline V lookup: CDR1 SGHTA, CDR2 FQGNSA. This CDR3 contains 16 residues. The CDR3 loop reads CASSSLGLEYYNEQFF. CDR3 nucleotide sequence: TGTGCCAGCAGCTCCCTTGGACTAGAATATTACAATGAGCAGTTCTTC.

The chain recombines TRBV10-3 with TRBJ2-1; the D gene is possibly TRBD1 (12 bases). The CDR3 extends over 21 amino acids. The V gene lost 7 bases and the J gene lost 5 bases, with 36 bases spanning the gap. Germline lookup yields CDR1 ENHRY and CDR2 SYGVKD. The CDR3 region has the DNA TGTGCCATCAAGGGGACAGGGGGCCCGGGACTAGCGGAACCCCCACACAATGAGCAGTTCTTC. Protein sequence: CAIKGTGGPGLAEPPHNEQFF.

This chain links TRBV29-1 with TRBJ2-4; D gene ambiguous. The V gene lost 1 base and the J gene lost 1 base, with 8 bases spanning the gap. Germline CDR1 is SQVTM and CDR2 is ANQGSEA. This CDR3 spans 14 amino acids. The CDR3 coding sequence is TGCAGCGTTGAAGGCGGTGCGGCCAAAAACATTCAGTACTTC. It translates to CSVEGGAAKNIQYF.

V and J are TRBV5-5 and TRBJ1-2; possibly TRBD1 for D (5 bases). Trimming cost V 3 bases and J 4 bases, with 13 bases left between them. The CDR3 is 14 residues long. Germline assignment: CDR1 SGHKS and CDR2 YYEKEE (reference sequence). CDR3 bases: TGTGCCAGCAGCTATGGGCGGGGGAGCTATGGCTACACCTTC. Translation: CASSYGRGSYGYTF.

There are a few counts of this clone. The V gene is TRBV28, the J gene TRBJ2-7, with 8 bases matching TRBD2. Unmatched junction bases numbered 9, after V lost 3 bases and J lost 8 bases. Germline-derived CDR1 and CDR2 are MDHEN and SYDVKM. The CDR3 has 14 amino acids. CDR3: CASSFVAGPLKQYF. CDR3 DNA: TGTGCCAGCAGTTTCGTAGCGGGACCCCTCAAGCAGTACTTC.

V usage is TRBV11-3 and J usage is TRBJ2-1; the D is unclear. The germline CDR1 and CDR2 sequences are SGHNT and YENEEA. The germline V and J ends were trimmed by 5 bases and 6 bases, with 14 bases remaining between them. The length of the CDR3 is 14 residues. The CDR3 bases are TGTGCCAGCAGCCCTTCTACTCAGGTCAATGAGCAGTTCTTC. Translation gives CASSPSTQVNEQFF.